This TCR beta chain is from a study of blood T cell repertoires in COVID-19 (dated by TCRdb to the early 2020s). A note on the overall study: Samples from collaborators originated in the United States, Italy and Spain and spanned both the acute and convalescent phases of COVID-19. The prospective study material was composed of cDNA or gDNA derived from T cells, B-cell-depleted T cells, or PBMCs. Subjects who had been exposed to COVID-19, were actively infected with it, or had recovered from it provided the deeply sampled blood TCRbeta repertoires that made up the dataset. The repertoires were released in a freely available public database intended as a resource for research on the immune response to SARS-CoV-2. Samples were obtained from the ongoing ImmuneRACE study (first 160 participants) and from 1,000 to 1,500 subjects provided by 6 global collaborators. Nearly every sample came with metadata listing a de-identified subject ID, COVID-19 status, age in years and sex. HLA class I and class II types, where available, came from metadata supplied by the sample provider rather than from assay-based typing. The study at large found these results: The quantity of clinical and demographic metadata differed by source and by participant and was supplied without curation.

Enrolling through a virtual design, the prospective study's participants ranged in age from roughly 18 to 90 years and lived across some 22 United States geographic areas. In the prospective study, participants were assigned to cohorts based on the clinical history participants reported in a screening survey and a study questionnaire. In the prospective study, whole blood, serum and a nasopharyngeal or oropharyngeal swab were collected from each participant by mobile phlebotomists. Prospective study participants could optionally give additional blood draws and questionnaires over an approximately two-month period. Before DNA extraction, prospective study blood samples were shipped either frozen or at room temperature. TCRbeta CDR3 regions were amplified from genomic DNA by means of the immunoSEQ Assay, a bias-controlled multiplex PCR. Per the source publication's procedure: The number of nucleated cells in each sample was estimated from the amplification of reference gene primers within the assay. To quantify the absolute abundance of each unique TCRbeta CDR3 rearrangement, sequence reads were collapsed and filtered. For each sample, productive Simpson clonality was calculated as the square root of Simpson's diversity index across productive rearrangements. In TCRdb, the immuneACCESS table is reduced to in-frame sequences with V and J assigned. These tables do not hold every clone; where another copy was compared, an unresolved V gene accounts for under half, and the others remain unexplained. D and trimming come from the DNA, and the V and J calls and clone size come from that table. This sample is represented by about 440,000 clones; 87% of them were singletons. About 2.1% of the sample belongs to the ten largest clones.

For CDR1 and CDR2, the germline V gene lists SQVTM and ANQGSEA. Measured from the cysteine to the phenylalanine, the CDR3 is 12 residues long. Only CDR3 DNA remains: 36 bases, in frame from the first base. Clipping removes 3 bases from V and 6 bases from J, with 1 as the unmatched junction base count. As regards this clone: The antigen it binds to is not known. It has no much larger one-base neighbor in the sample; base qualities were not kept.

The chain couples TRBV29-1 to TRBJ2-7; 11 central bases correspond to TRBD1. Sequenced sample: PBMCs or T cells enriched from blood (not recorded which). This receptor was obtained from a woman aged 18-29 years with acute COVID-19. The CDR3 reads as follows: CSVDGTGGEQYF. The nucleotides read TGCAGCGTTGATGGGACAGGGGGCGAGCAGTACTTC.